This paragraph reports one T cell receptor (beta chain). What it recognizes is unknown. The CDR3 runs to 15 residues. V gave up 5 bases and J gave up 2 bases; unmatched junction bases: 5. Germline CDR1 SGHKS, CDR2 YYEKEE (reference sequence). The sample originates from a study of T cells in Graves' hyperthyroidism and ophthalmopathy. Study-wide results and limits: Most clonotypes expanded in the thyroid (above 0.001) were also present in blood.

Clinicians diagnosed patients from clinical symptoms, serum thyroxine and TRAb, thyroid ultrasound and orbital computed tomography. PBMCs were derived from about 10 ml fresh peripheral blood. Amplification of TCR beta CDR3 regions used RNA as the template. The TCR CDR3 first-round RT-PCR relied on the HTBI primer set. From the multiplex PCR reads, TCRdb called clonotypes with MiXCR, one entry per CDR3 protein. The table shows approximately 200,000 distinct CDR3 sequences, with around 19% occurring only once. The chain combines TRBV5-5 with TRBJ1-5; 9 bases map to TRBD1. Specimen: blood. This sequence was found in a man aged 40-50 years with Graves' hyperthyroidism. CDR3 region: CASRQGAVGNQPQHF. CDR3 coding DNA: TGTGCCAGCAGACAGGGGGCGGTCGGCAATCAGCCCCAGCATTTT.